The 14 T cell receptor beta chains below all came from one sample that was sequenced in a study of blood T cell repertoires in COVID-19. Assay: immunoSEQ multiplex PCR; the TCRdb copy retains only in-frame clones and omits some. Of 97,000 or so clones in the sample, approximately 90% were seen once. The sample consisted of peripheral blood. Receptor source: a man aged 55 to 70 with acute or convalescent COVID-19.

In DNA form, the CDR3 reads TGTGCCAGCAGCACCAACAGGGGGGGTAACACCGGGGAGCTGTTTTTT. Its protein product is CASSTNRGGNTGELFF. V and J are TRBV21-1 and TRBJ2-2; whether TRBD1, the table's D call, matches the DNA was not checked. TRBV21-1 is a recognized pseudogene. The CDR3 is 16 amino acids.

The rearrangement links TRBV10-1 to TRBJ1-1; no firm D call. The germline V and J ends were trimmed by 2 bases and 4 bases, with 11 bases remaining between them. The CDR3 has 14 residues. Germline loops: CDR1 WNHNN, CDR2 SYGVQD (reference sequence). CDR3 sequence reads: CASSEEGRRTEAFF. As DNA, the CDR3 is TGCGCCAGCAGTGAGGAGGGTAGACGCACTGAAGCTTTCTTT.

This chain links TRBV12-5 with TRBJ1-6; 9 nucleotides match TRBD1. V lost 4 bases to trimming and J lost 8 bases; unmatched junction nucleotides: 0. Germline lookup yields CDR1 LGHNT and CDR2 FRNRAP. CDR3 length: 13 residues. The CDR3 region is CASGWDRDSPLHF. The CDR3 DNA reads TGTGCTAGTGGTTGGGACAGGGATTCACCCCTCCACTTT.

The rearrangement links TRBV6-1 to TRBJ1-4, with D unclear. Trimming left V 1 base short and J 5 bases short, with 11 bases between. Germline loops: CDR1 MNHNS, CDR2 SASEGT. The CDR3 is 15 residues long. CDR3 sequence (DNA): TGTGCCAGCAGTGAAGGTGGCAGAACAAATGAAAAACTGTTTTTT. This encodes CASSEGGRTNEKLFF.

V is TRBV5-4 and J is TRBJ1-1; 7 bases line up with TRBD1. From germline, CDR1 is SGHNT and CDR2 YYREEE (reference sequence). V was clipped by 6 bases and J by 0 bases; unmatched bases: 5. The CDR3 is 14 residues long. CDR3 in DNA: TGTGCCAGCAAAACAGGGGCGATGAACACTGAAGCTTTCTTT. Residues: CASKTGAMNTEAFF.

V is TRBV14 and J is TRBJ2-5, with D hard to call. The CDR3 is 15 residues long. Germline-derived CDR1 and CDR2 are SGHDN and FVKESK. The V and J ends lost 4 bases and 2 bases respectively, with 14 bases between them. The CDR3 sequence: CASSPGDRIQETQYF. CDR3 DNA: TGTGCCAGCAGCCCAGGTGATAGGATACAAGAGACCCAGTACTTC.

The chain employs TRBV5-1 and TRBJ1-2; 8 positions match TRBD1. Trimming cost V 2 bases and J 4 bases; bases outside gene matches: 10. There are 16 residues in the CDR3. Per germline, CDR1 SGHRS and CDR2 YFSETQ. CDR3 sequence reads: CASSFSGQGRGYGYTF. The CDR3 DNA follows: TGCGCCAGCAGCTTTAGTGGACAGGGTCGCGGCTATGGCTACACCTTC.

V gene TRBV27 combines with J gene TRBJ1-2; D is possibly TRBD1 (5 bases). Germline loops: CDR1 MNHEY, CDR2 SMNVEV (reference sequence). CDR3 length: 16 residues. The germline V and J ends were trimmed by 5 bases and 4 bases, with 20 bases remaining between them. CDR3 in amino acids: CASSKMWGGDFYGYTF. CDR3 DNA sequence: TGTGCCAGCAGTAAAATGTGGGGAGGGGATTTCTATGGCTACACCTTC.

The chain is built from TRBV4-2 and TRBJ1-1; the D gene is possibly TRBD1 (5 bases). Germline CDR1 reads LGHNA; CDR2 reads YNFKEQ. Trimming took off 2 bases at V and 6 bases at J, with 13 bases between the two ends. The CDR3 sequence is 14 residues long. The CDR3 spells CASSQPIGGAEAFF. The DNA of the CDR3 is TGTGCCAGCAGCCAACCCATTGGGGGGGCTGAAGCTTTCTTT.

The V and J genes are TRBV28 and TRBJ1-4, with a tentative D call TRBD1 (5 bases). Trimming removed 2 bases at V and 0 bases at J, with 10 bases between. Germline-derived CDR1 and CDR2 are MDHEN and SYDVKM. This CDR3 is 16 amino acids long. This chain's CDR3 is CASSLGRAATNEKLFF. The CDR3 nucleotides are TGTGCCAGCAGTTTAGGCAGGGCCGCAACTAATGAAAAACTGTTTTTT.

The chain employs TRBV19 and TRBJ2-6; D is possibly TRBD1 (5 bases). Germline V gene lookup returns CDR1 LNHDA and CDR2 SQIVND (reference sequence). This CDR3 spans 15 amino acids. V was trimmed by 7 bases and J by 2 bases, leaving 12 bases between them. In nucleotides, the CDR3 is TGTGCCAGTAATTTTCAGGGCCCTGGGGCCAACGTCCTGACTTTC. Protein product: CASNFQGPGANVLTF.

The CDR3 nucleotides are TGCGCCAGCAGCCTCCCGGGAGCGGGGGATGAGCAGTTCTTC. This translates into CASSLPGAGDEQFF. The chain joins TRBV5-1 to TRBJ2-1, with 8 bases fitting TRBD2. Germline CDR1 reads SGHRS; CDR2 reads YFSETQ. V was pared by 4 bases and J by 8 bases, with 8 bases of the junction left unmatched. The CDR3 runs to 14 residues.

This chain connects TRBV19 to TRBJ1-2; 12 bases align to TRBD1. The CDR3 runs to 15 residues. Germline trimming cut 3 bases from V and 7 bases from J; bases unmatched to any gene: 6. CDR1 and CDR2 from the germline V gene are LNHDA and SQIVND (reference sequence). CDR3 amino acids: CASSIGTGGWGGYTF. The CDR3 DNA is TGTGCCAGTAGTATCGGGACAGGGGGCTGGGGTGGCTACACCTTC.

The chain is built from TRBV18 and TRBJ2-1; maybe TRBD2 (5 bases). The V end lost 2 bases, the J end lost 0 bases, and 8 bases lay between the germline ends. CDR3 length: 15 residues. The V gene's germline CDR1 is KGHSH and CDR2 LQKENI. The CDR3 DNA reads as TGTGCCAGCTCACCATCGGGAAGCTCCTACAATGAGCAGTTCTTC. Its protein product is CASSPSGSSYNEQFF.